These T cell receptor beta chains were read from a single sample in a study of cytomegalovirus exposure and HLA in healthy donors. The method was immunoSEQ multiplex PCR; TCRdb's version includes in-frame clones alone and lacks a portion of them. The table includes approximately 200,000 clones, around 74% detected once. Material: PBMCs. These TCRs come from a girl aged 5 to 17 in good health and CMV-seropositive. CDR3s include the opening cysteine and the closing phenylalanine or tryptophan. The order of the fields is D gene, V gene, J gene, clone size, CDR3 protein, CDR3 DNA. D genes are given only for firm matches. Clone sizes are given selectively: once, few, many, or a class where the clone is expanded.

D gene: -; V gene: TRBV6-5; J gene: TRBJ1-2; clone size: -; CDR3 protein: CASSYPGGNYGYTF; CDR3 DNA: TGTGCCAGCAGTTACCCCGGGGGGAACTATGGCTACACCTTC
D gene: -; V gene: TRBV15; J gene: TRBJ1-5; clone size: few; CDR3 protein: CATSDVGNQPQHF; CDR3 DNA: TGTGCCACCAGTGATGTAGGCAATCAGCCCCAGCATTTT
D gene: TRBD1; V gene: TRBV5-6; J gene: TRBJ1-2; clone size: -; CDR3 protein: CASSLGGDRGAYGYTF; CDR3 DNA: TGTGCCAGCAGCTTGGGGGGGGACAGGGGGGCTTATGGCTACACCTTC
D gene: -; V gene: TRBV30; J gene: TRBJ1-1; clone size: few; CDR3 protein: CAWSVQGNTEAFF; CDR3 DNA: TGTGCCTGGAGTGTACAGGGGAACACTGAAGCTTTCTTT
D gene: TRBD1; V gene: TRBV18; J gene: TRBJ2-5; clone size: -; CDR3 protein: CASSPPTGQETQYF; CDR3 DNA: TGTGCCAGCTCACCACCGACAGGGCAAGAGACCCAGTACTTC
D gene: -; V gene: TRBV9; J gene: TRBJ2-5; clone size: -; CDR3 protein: CASSSGMDLETQYF; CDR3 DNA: TGTGCCAGCAGCTCAGGGATGGATTTAGAGACCCAGTACTTC
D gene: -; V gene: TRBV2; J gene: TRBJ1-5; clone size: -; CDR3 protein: CASSVQVVGNQPQHF; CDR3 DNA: TGTGCCAGCAGTGTTCAGGTAGTGGGCAATCAGCCCCAGCATTTT
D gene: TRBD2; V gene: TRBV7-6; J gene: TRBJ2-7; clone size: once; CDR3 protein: CASSLATPRERGPSYEQYF; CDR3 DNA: TGTGCCAGCAGCTTAGCGACGCCGAGAGAGCGGGGGCCTTCCTACGAGCAGTACTTC
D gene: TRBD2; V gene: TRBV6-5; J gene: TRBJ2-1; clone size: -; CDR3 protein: CASTLSRGGMDEQFF; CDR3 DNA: TGTGCCAGCACTCTCAGTCGGGGGGGCATGGATGAGCAGTTCTTC
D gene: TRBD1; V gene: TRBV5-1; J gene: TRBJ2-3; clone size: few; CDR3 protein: CASSRAMTGDVADTQYF; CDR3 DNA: TGCGCCAGCAGCCGGGCGATGACAGGGGATGTAGCAGATACGCAGTATTTT